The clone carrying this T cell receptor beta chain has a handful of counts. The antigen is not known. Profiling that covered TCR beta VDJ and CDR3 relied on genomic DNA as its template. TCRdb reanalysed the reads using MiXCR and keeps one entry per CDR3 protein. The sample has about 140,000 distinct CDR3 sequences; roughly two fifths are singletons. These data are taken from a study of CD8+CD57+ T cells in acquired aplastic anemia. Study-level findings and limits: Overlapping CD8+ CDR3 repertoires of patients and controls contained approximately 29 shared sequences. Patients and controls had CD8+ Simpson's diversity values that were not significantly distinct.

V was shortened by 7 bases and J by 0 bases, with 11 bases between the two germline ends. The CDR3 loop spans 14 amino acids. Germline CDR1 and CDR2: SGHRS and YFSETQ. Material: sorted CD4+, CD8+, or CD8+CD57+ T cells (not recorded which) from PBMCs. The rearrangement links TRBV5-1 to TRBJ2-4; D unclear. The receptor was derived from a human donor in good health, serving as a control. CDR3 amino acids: CASRPEVAKNIQYF. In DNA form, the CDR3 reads TGCGCCAGCCGTCCTGAAGTAGCCAAAAACATTCAGTACTTC.